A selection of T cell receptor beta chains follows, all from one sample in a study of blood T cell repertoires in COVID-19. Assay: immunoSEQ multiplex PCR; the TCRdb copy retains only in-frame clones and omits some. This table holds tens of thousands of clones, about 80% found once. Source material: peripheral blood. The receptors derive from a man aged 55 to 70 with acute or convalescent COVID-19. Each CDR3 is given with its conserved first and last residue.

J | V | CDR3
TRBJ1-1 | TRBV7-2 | CASSFRGGDTEAFF
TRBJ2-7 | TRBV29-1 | CSVESNSYEQYF
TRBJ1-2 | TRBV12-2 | CASRRGQPPFGYTF
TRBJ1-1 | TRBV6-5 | CASRFSGTEAFF
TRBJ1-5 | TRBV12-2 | CASRLAGTGYLHVQPQHF
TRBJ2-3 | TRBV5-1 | CASSLAGVEDTQYF
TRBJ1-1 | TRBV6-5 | CASSRVANTEAFF
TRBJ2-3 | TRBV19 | CASSRGDTDTQYF
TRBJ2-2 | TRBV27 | CASSTLRDRGLGTGELFF
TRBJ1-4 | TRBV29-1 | CSAAPGFGEKLFF
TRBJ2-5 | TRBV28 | CASSLAGVRETQYF
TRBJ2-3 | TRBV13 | CASSLTAGLGGGADTQYF
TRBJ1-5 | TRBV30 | CAWSVGGDQPQHF
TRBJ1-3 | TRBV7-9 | CASSLQGLNGNTIYF
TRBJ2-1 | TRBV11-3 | CASSLAGTYNEQFF
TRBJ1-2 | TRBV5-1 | CASSPRGGFNYGYTF
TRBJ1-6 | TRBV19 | CASSIEGTGSYNSPLHF
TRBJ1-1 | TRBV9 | CASSVSLNTEAFF
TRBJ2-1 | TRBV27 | CASSLQGNEQFF
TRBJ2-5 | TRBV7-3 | CASSLGGWETQYF
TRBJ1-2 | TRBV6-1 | CASSEESGGYGYTF
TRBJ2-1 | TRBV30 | CAWRPSGTSGGPEQFF
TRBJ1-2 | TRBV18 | CASSPNTGAEGYTF
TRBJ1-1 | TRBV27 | CASSLTGDTEAFF
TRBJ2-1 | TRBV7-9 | CASRQDRFSYNEQFF
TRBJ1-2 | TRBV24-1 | CATSDEREGYTF
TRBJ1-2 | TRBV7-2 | CASSLSQGAGGYTF
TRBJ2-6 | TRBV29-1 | CSVYSGANVLTF
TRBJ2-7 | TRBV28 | CASSLDGTGAEQYF
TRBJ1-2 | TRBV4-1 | CASSPDVTGGRGYTF
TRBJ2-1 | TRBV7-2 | CASSSQGWNEQFF
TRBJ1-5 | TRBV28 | CAITGNRNQPQHF
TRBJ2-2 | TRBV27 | CAIGGNTGELFF
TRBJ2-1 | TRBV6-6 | CASSYPWTSGGMSNRGNEQFF
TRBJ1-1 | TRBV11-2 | CASSLDRGDTEAFF
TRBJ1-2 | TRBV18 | CASSPYPGENYGYTF
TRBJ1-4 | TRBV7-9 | CASREWGATNEKLFF
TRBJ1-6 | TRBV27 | CASSFRNNSPLHF
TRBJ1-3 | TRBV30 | CAWSAFDRVFGNTIYF
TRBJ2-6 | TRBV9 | CASSVAERDIPSSGANVLTF